This T cell receptor beta chain was identified during a study of blood T cell repertoires in COVID-19 (dated by TCRdb to 2020 to 2022). Regarding the study in general: Collaborator samples came from the United States, Italy and Spain and covered acute and convalescent phases of COVID-19. Where available, HLA class I and class II types were obtained from metadata supplied by the sample provider rather than from assay-based typing. The prospective study material was composed of cDNA or gDNA derived from T cells, B-cell-depleted T cells, or PBMCs. Subjects who had been exposed to COVID-19, were actively infected with it, or had recovered from it provided the deeply sampled blood TCRbeta repertoires that made up the dataset. A freely available public database, intended as a resource for researchers studying the immune response to SARS-CoV-2, is where the repertoires were released. Nearly every sample came with metadata listing a de-identified subject ID, COVID-19 status, age in years and sex. The samples were drawn from the first 160 participants of the ongoing ImmuneRACE study and from some 1,300 subjects provided by 6 global collaborators.

Inclusive of the bounding cysteine and phenylalanine, the CDR3 is 14 residues long. The DNA shown is the 42-base CDR3, in frame from base 1. Based on the germline V gene (reference sequence), the CDR1 and CDR2 sequences are LGHDT and YNNKEL. Relative to germline, V is 8 bases shorter and J is 3 bases shorter, with 13 bases between their ends. The immunoSEQ Assay, a bias-controlled multiplex PCR, was used to amplify TCRbeta CDR3 regions from genomic DNA. Per the source publication's procedure: The number of nucleated cells in each sample was estimated by amplification of reference gene primers within the assay. To quantify the absolute abundance of each unique TCRbeta CDR3 rearrangement, sequence reads were collapsed and filtered. For each sample, productive Simpson clonality was calculated by taking the square root of Simpson's diversity index across productive rearrangements. TCRdb's version of the immuneACCESS table is confined to in-frame rearrangements and falls short of the full clone set. An unresolved V gene accounts for under half of the shortfall where checked; the remainder is of unknown origin. Clone size and V and J calls were adopted from that table, with D and trimming inferred from the DNA. For this sample the table gives 150,000 or so clones, of which roughly 82% were detected only once. The ten largest clones add up to 13% to 15% of the sample.

On this clone: Its binding antigen is unknown. Qualities for individual bases were not recorded, and no much larger clone is one base off.

General findings and caveats noted by the study authors: How much clinical and demographic metadata was included differed by source and by participant, and the metadata was provided uncurated.

Whole blood was collected in K2EDTA tubes by collaborating institutions according to the institutions' own protocols. For TCRbeta analysis, collaborators shipped samples as frozen whole blood, isolated PBMCs, or DNA extracted from either of those sample types. The chain couples TRBV3-1 (or the pseudogene TRBV3-2) to TRBJ1-4; TRBD1 is a weak D gene call, 5 bases matching. This clonotype originated in a human donor with acute or convalescent COVID-19. The donor label of this sample is uncertain. The specimen sequenced was peripheral blood. The CDR3 reads CASGRRGPNEKLFF. The DNA reads TGTGCCAGCGGTAGGAGGGGACCTAATGAAAAACTGTTTTTT.